This is a list of T cell receptor beta chains from one sample in a study of blood T cell repertoires in COVID-19. Measured with immunoSEQ multiplex PCR; TCRdb has only the in-frame clones, and not every one. This table holds some 410,000 clones, roughly 90% found once. Sequenced: PBMCs or T cells enriched from blood (not recorded which). The source of these receptors is a woman between 25 and 40 years old with acute COVID-19. Each CDR3 is given with its conserved first and last residue. The order of the fields is V gene, clone size, D gene, J gene, CDR3 DNA, CDR3 protein. A D gene is named only where the DNA matches it firmly. Some rows mark clone size as missing; the rest say once, few, many or name a class of expanded clone.

TRBV10-1	-	TRBD2	TRBJ2-1	TGCGCCAGTAGAGGACTAGCGGAAAACAATGAGCAGTTCTTC	CASRGLAENNEQFF
TRBV29-1	-	-	TRBJ2-1	TGCAGCGTTGAAGATAGGGCCAGGGGAGACAATGAGCAGTTCTTC	CSVEDRARGDNEQFF
TRBV29-1	few	TRBD1	TRBJ1-1	TGCAGCGTTGTTTGGGACAGACTGAACACTGAAGCTTTCTTT	CSVVWDRLNTEAFF
TRBV19	-	TRBD2	TRBJ2-1	TGTGCCAGTAGTATCGGGGGGAGATTCTACAATGAGCAGTTCTTC	CASSIGGRFYNEQFF
TRBV11-2	-	TRBD1	TRBJ1-2	TGTGCCAGCAGCGCCGGGACAGGGTCGTGGGGGTTGGACGACTATGGCTACACCTTC	CASSAGTGSWGLDDYGYTF
TRBV2	-	TRBD2	TRBJ2-3	TGTGCCAGCAGCGGGGAACTAGCGGGGTCTGGAGATACGCAGTATTTT	CASSGELAGSGDTQYF
TRBV7-3	-	TRBD1	TRBJ2-2	TGTGCCAGCAGGTCACAGGGGCCCCACACCGGGGAGCTGTTTTTT	CASRSQGPHTGELFF
TRBV19	-	-	TRBJ2-7	TGTGCCAGTAGTATCTCGGCAGGTGGGCCCTACGAGCAGTACTTC	CASSISAGGPYEQYF
TRBV29-1	-	-	TRBJ1-2	TGCAGCGTTGAAAGGGCAGGAGGCTATGGCTACACCTTC	CSVERAGGYGYTF
TRBV3-1/TRBV3-2	-	TRBD1	TRBJ2-1	TGTGCCAGCAGCCGGGACAGGGGGCCTTTAAGCTCCTACAATGAGCAGTTCTTC	CASSRDRGPLSSYNEQFF
TRBV20-1	-	TRBD1	TRBJ1-1	TGCAGTGCTGGAGTAGGGGGCCGAGCTTTCTTT	CSAGVGGRAFF
TRBV3-1/TRBV3-2	-	-	TRBJ2-3	TGTGCCACCAAGCGCGGGGCAGGATTATTCACAGATACGCAGTATTTT	CATKRGAGLFTDTQYF
TRBV5-1	-	TRBD2	TRBJ2-3	TGCGCCAGCAGCTTACGGCCTGTTTTGCGGGGGGGCACAGATACGCAGTATTTT	CASSLRPVLRGGTDTQYF
TRBV9	-	-	TRBJ1-1	TGTGCCAGCAGCGTAGGTTATGGGGGCGAAGCTTTCTTT	CASSVGYGGEAFF
TRBV5-1	-	-	TRBJ2-4	TGCGCCAGCAGCTTGCGGACAGAACCAACCAAAAACATTCAGTACTTC	CASSLRTEPTKNIQYF
TRBV14	-	-	TRBJ1-2	TGTGCCAGCAGCCAAGACAGGGAAGGCTACACCTTC	CASSQDREGYTF
TRBV19	-	TRBD2	TRBJ2-2	TGTGCCACCAGAGCGGGGGGAGGGACCGGGGAGCTGTTTTTT	CATRAGGGTGELFF
TRBV5-1	-	TRBD1	TRBJ1-6	TGCGCCAGCAGCACTGGACAGGGATTGTCACCCCTCCACTTT	CASSTGQGLSPLHF
TRBV5-1	once	-	TRBJ2-5	TGCGCCAGCAGCTTGGGCCGGACTTCTAAGAAGACCCAGTACTTC	CASSLGRTSKKTQYF
TRBV2	-	-	TRBJ2-2	TGTGCCAGCAGTGAATGGTCGAGTACCGGGGAGCTGTTTTTT	CASSEWSSTGELFF
TRBV10-3	-	TRBD1	TRBJ2-6	TGTGCCATCAGTACGGACAGGCCGACTGGGGCCAACGTCCTGACTTTC	CAISTDRPTGANVLTF
TRBV19	-	-	TRBJ1-6	TGTGCCAGTAGCAACCGGGACAAAAATAATTCACCCCTCCACTTT	CASSNRDKNNSPLHF
TRBV5-1	-	TRBD1	TRBJ2-7	TGCGCCAGCAGTCTCAATCCGGGACAGGGGATTACCGAGCAGTACTTC	CASSLNPGQGITEQYF
TRBV15	-	-	TRBJ2-1	TGTGCCACCAGCAGAGACGGGGTCGGGATTGAGCAGTTCTTC	CATSRDGVGIEQFF
TRBV5-1	-	TRBD1	TRBJ1-6	TGCGCCAGCAGCTTCTACTCGACAGGGTCCTCACCCCTCCACTTT	CASSFYSTGSSPLHF
TRBV5-1	-	-	TRBJ1-1	TGCGCCAGCAGCTTGGCGGTTTCGAACACTGAAGCTTTCTTT	CASSLAVSNTEAFF
TRBV6-5	-	TRBD1	TRBJ2-7	TGTGCCAGCAGTTACTCCCCGGGACAGGGTGTCGACGAGCAGTACTTC	CASSYSPGQGVDEQYF
TRBV18	-	-	TRBJ1-1	TGTGCCAGCTCACCGACAGGTCCTAACACTGAAGCTTTCTTT	CASSPTGPNTEAFF
TRBV12-5	-	-	TRBJ1-5	TGTGCTAGCTCACCCTCGGGGGGATTCAATCAGCCCCAGCATTTT	CASSPSGGFNQPQHF
TRBV15	few	-	TRBJ2-1	TGTGCCACCAGCAGAGATCTTGGAGCTAGTGGCTACAATGAGCAGTTCTTC	CATSRDLGASGYNEQFF
TRBV24-1	-	-	TRBJ1-2	TGTGCCACCAGTGGTGGGGGGTCAAGGTATGGCTACACCTTC	CATSGGGSRYGYTF
TRBV9	-	TRBD2	TRBJ2-7	TGTGCCAGCGGCGGGGGAGACGAGCAGTACTTC	CASGGGDEQYF
TRBV3-1/TRBV3-2	-	-	TRBJ1-1	TGTGCCAGCAGCCCTCGGACAGCGAACACTGAAGCTTTCTTT	CASSPRTANTEAFF
TRBV24-1	-	-	TRBJ2-2	TGTGCCACCAGTGCGGTGAACACCGGGGAGCTGTTTTTT	CATSAVNTGELFF
TRBV5-1	-	-	TRBJ1-4	TGCGCCAGCAGCTTGAGAGGGAATGAAAAACTGTTTTTT	CASSLRGNEKLFF
TRBV18	-	-	TRBJ2-7	TGTGCCAGCTCACCTGGGCAGGGAGGCTCCGTCGAGCAGTACTTC	CASSPGQGGSVEQYF
TRBV2	-	TRBD1	TRBJ2-7	TGTGCCAGCTCAGTCGGACAGGGGACCTACGAGCAGTACTTC	CASSVGQGTYEQYF
TRBV2	-	-	TRBJ1-2	TGTGCCAGCAGTGGGCTAGATGGCTACACCTTC	CASSGLDGYTF
TRBV10-3	-	TRBD2	TRBJ2-1	TGTGCCATCAGTGAGTCTGGGCTTAGCGGGGGGGCCAGGAATGAGCAGTTCTTC	CAISESGLSGGARNEQFF
TRBV25-1	-	TRBD2	TRBJ2-1	TGTGCCAGCAGTTGGCCCGGTAGGCTAGCGGGGGGTTTGGATGAGCAGTTCTTC	CASSWPGRLAGGLDEQFF
TRBV10-3	-	TRBD1	TRBJ2-1	TGTGCCATCAGTGAGTCCGACAGGGTAGGTGAGCAGTTCTTC	CAISESDRVGEQFF
TRBV9	-	-	TRBJ1-1	TGTGCCAGCAGCGTACATGTAACGGACAGCTCGAACACTGAAGCTTTCTTT	CASSVHVTDSSNTEAFF
TRBV19	-	TRBD2	TRBJ2-1	TGTGCCAGTAGTATGGCTAGCGGGGGGGCCGGCTACAATGAGCAGTTCTTC	CASSMASGGAGYNEQFF
TRBV2	-	TRBD2	TRBJ2-7	TGTGCCAGCCGTGGGGGGGGAGTGTACGAGCAGTACTTC	CASRGGGVYEQYF
TRBV30	-	TRBD1	TRBJ2-2	TGTGCCTGGAGTATACAGGGGCAAAGCACCGGGGAGCTGTTTTTT	CAWSIQGQSTGELFF